The present entry profiles one T cell receptor (beta chain) with its context. These data are taken from a study of T cell clones after liver transplantation. Looking at the study overall: Standard immunosuppression, with no induction, continued until 12-24 months after transplant. At least one year of complete immunosuppression withdrawal without enzymes over twice normal defined tolerance. Timepoints were pre-transplant, pre-withdrawal, and after withdrawal was completed or failed.

TCRdb's copy holds only in-frame clones and misses some; the assay was immunoSEQ multiplex PCR. This sample has 20,000 to 25,000 clones, with under 95% found just once. The material sequenced was CD8+ T cells from blood, taken 25 months after liver transplant. The TCR comes from a human patient who received a liver transplant. Some T cells here may be from the graft donor.

CDR3 in DNA: TGTGCCAGCAGTCCCATTAGGACAGGGCGGGAAAAACTGTTTTTT. This codes for CASSPIRTGREKLFF. V usage is TRBV27 and J usage is TRBJ1-4, with 8 bases aligning to TRBD1. CDR1 and CDR2 (germline): MNHEY, SMNVEV (reference sequence). There are 15 residues in the CDR3. The junction had 10 bases not matched to a gene; V was cut back by 5 bases and J by 8 bases.